These 24 T cell receptor beta chains were sequenced from one sample in a study of T-cell memory formation after mild COVID-19. TCRdb passed the 5' RACE reads through MiXCR, listing each CDR3 protein once. The data show 90,000 to 120,000 distinct CDR3 sequences, with 14% seen just once and under 45% held by the top ten. Sample: PBMCs or a T cell subset sorted from them (not recorded which). The receptor set was obtained from a man younger than 35 who had mild COVID-19 (a few samples of this study predate the infection). Cell type and time point are not known.

This clonotype was counted between two and nine times. This rearrangement joins TRBV29-1 to TRBJ2-1; 11 bases map to TRBD2. With V trimmed by 1 base and J by 4 bases, 9 bases remained unmatched. This CDR3 is 17 amino acids long. Germline CDR1 reads SQVTM; CDR2 reads ANQGSEA. CDR3 sequence: CSVEGGLAGTIYNEQFF. The CDR3 region has the DNA TGCAGCGTTGAAGGCGGACTAGCGGGTACAATTTACAATGAGCAGTTCTTC.

The chain employs TRBV6-2 or TRBV6-3 and TRBJ2-7, with D perhaps matching TRBD1 (5 bases). Deletions cut 9 bases from V and 3 bases from J, with 18 bases between. CDR3 length: 14 residues. CDR1 and CDR2 (germline): MNHEY, SVGEGT. CDR3 amino acids: CASWTPGRGYEQYF. As DNA, the CDR3 is TGTGCCAGTTGGACCCCGGGTAGGGGCTACGAGCAGTACTTC.

This clonotype was detected a few times. CDR3 sequence (DNA): TGTGCCAGCAGTTTTAGGTCCGGGGGGAACAAATTGAACACCGGGGAGCTGTTTTTT. Amino acid sequence: CASSFRSGGNKLNTGELFF. V and J are TRBV12-3 or TRBV12-4 and TRBJ2-2; TRBD2 matches 7 bases. The CDR3 sequence is 19 residues long. The junction had 14 bases not matched to a gene; V was cut back by 3 bases and J by 1 base.

This rearrangement joins TRBV6-4 to TRBJ2-1; 12 nucleotides agree with TRBD2. The germline V gene encodes CDR1 MRHNA and CDR2 SNTAGT. The CDR3 sequence is 15 residues long. V shed 5 bases and J 5 bases; nucleotides not matched to a gene: 4. CDR3 nucleotides: TGTGCCAGCAGTTACACTAGCGGGGGGAACAATGAGCAGTTCTTC. Amino acid sequence: CASSYTSGGNNEQFF.

DNA of the CDR3: TGTGCCAGCAGCTCACCATTCTCCGGACAGGGCGGCGAGCAGTACGTC. Encoded protein: CASSSPFSGQGGEQYV. V gene TRBV7-9 combines with J gene TRBJ2-7; 8 positions match TRBD1. This CDR3 comprises 16 residues. J gave up 6 bases and V 4 bases, and 14 bases lay outside the gene matches. The germline V gene has CDR1 SEHNR and CDR2 FQNEAQ (reference sequence).

This clonotype was recorded many times. The chain links TRBV29-1 to TRBJ2-7, with 8 positions matching TRBD1. V shed 8 bases and J 2 bases; nucleotides not matched to a gene: 26. CDR1 is SQVTM and CDR2 is ANQGSEA in the germline V gene. This CDR3 comprises 19 residues. The CDR3 DNA sequence: TGCAGCATCCTTAACACAGGGGCAGGGGGCGTCATAGGTACCTACGAGCAGTACTTC. This translates into CSILNTGAGGVIGTYEQYF.

The sample holds many counts of this clonotype. The rearrangement uses TRBV6-7 and TRBJ2-7; 13 positions match TRBD2. TRBV6-7 is an ORF; its function is uncertain. J was trimmed by 1 base and V by 5 bases; bases with no gene match: 5. CDR3 length equals 16 residues. The DNA of the CDR3 is TGTGCCAGCAGTCTTGAGACTAGCGGGGGGTCCTACGAGCAGTACTTC. Its translation is CASSLETSGGSYEQYF.

This clonotype was seen more than once but under ten times. The chain combines TRBV29-1 with TRBJ1-1; maybe TRBD1 (6 bases). This CDR3 is built from 14 residues. V lost 4 bases, J lost 1 base, and 13 bases lay in between. The germline V gene has CDR1 SQVTM and CDR2 ANQGSEA. The CDR3 spells CSVGPPDRNTEAFF. In nucleotides, the CDR3 is TGCAGCGTTGGGCCCCCGGACAGGAACACTGAAGCTTTCTTT.

This clonotype was seen a handful of times. J is TRBJ1-5 and V is TRBV24-1, with D unclear. The V gene's germline CDR1 is KGHDR and CDR2 SFDVKD. The CDR3 consists of 14 residues. Trimming removed 2 bases at V and 2 bases at J, with 6 bases between. CDR3 loop: CATSDSDGNQPQHF. CDR3 in DNA: TGTGCCACCAGTGATTCAGACGGCAATCAGCCCCAGCATTTT.

This clonotype was seen only a few times. The chain has TRBV7-9 and TRBJ1-3; a weak D match, TRBD1 (6 bases). Trimming stripped 5 bases from V and 4 bases from J, with 12 bases between. Germline values: CDR1 SEHNR, CDR2 FQNEAQ (reference sequence). The CDR3 consists of 14 residues. CDR3 sequence reads: CASSPWTAGNTIYF. As DNA, the CDR3 is TGTGCCAGCAGCCCCTGGACAGCCGGAAACACCATATATTTT.

This clonotype was detected many times. A junction boundary mismatches the germline segment, possibly from a read error. The chain links TRBV12-3 or TRBV12-4 to TRBJ1-6; no definite D call. CDR3 length: 13 residues. CDR3 bases: TGTGTCAGCAGCCCCTCCTATAATTCACCCCTCCACTTT. It is translated as CVSSPSYNSPLHF.

The table lists this clonotype with a few counts. The V and J genes are TRBV25-1 and TRBJ1-4; no definite D call. The V and J ends lost 3 bases and 8 bases respectively, with 19 bases between them. CDR3 length: 16 residues. Looked up from germline, CDR1 is MGHDK and CDR2 is SYGVNS. The CDR3 DNA reads as TGTGCCAGCAGTGACCCAGGCCAAAAAAGAAACGAAAAACTGTTTTTT. Protein product: CASSDPGQKRNEKLFF.

This clonotype was detected only a few times. The rearrangement joins TRBV4-1 to TRBJ2-4; weak D call: TRBD1 (5 bases). Germline V gene data show CDR1 as MGHRA and CDR2 as YSYEKL. CDR3 size: 13 residues. The V and J ends lost 6 bases and 5 bases respectively, with 11 bases between them. The CDR3 reads CASSDSHENIQYF. CDR3 nucleotides: TGCGCCAGCAGTGACAGCCATGAAAACATTCAGTACTTC.

This clonotype was seen at least ten times. The rearrangement joins TRBV6-5 to TRBJ2-3, with 10 bases aligning to TRBD2. With 6 bases clipped from V and 5 bases from J, the junction kept 14 bases outside the gene matches. Germline lookup yields CDR1 MNHEY and CDR2 SVGAGI. The CDR3 contains 17 residues. This chain's CDR3 is CASSSLAAGGPKDTQYF. The CDR3 DNA reads as TGTGCCAGCAGCTCGCTAGCAGCGGGGGGGCCGAAAGATACGCAGTATTTT.

Only a few counts were recorded for this clonotype. CDR3 coding DNA: TGTGCCTGGAGTGTGGCCAGGGTGCACGGCTACACCTTC. It translates to CAWSVARVHGYTF. The V gene is TRBV30, the J gene TRBJ1-2, with D maybe TRBD1 (5 bases). Deletions cut 0 bases from V and 8 bases from J, with 13 bases between. This CDR3 region has 13 residues. Germline V gene sequence: CDR1 GTSNPN, CDR2 SVGIG (reference sequence).

V usage is TRBV6-5 and J usage is TRBJ2-7; D perhaps matches TRBD1 (5 bases). CDR1 and CDR2 (germline): MNHEY, SVGAGI. The CDR3 totals 16 residues. Trimming took off 5 bases at V and 2 bases at J, with 19 bases between the two ends. The CDR3 DNA is TGTGCCAGCAGTAGGAGTCTCTTACAGGTCGCCTACGAGCAGTACTTC. Translation gives CASSRSLLQVAYEQYF.

This clonotype appeared a few times. J is TRBJ2-7 and V is TRBV14, with D uncertain. Germline-derived CDR1 and CDR2 are SGHDN and FVKESK. The V end was cut by 0 bases, the J end by 6 bases, with 9 bases between. The CDR3 consists of 13 residues. CDR3 sequence (DNA): TGTGCCAGCAGCCAAGAAAGTGGCTCCGAGCAGTACTTC. It specifies CASSQESGSEQYF.

This chain connects TRBV10-2 to TRBJ1-1, with a tentative D call TRBD1 (5 bases). Trimming pared 6 bases from V and 0 bases from J, leaving 14 bases between. This CDR3 spans 15 amino acids. Germline V CDR1 and CDR2: WSHSY, SAAADI. The CDR3 spells CASRRDGGMNTEAFF. In DNA form, the CDR3 reads TGCGCCAGCAGGAGGGACGGTGGAATGAACACTGAAGCTTTCTTT.

This clonotype has at least ten counts. The chain is built from TRBV5-4 and TRBJ1-1; the match to TRBD1 covers 8 bases. CDR1 SGHNT and CDR2 YYREEE come from the germline V gene (reference sequence). The CDR3 runs 13 residues. V shed 3 bases, J shed 4 bases, and the junction held 2 bases outside the gene matches. The CDR3 spells CASSSTGGTEAFF. The CDR3 DNA reads TGTGCCAGCAGCTCTACAGGGGGCACTGAAGCTTTCTTT.

Relative to its sample, this clonotype is medium-sized. The gene calls are TRBV7-8 and TRBJ2-1; 10 bases agree with TRBD2. Germline-derived CDR1 and CDR2 are SGHVS and FQNEAQ. This CDR3 comprises 15 residues. Losses at the gene ends were 3 bases for V and 13 bases for J; bases not matched to a gene: 12. CDR3 DNA: TGTGCCAGCAGCTTCGGGACTAGCGTCTTGATCTCCCAGTTCTTC. It encodes CASSFGTSVLISQFF.

The CDR3 here is CASSDRLGLNYNSPLHF. The CDR3 DNA reads as TGTGCCAGCAGTGACCGGTTGGGGCTGAACTATAATTCACCCCTCCACTTT. This chain connects TRBV6-1 to TRBJ1-6; D is perhaps TRBD1 (5 bases). This CDR3 is 17 amino acids long. Between the trimmed V and J ends, which lost 3 bases and 3 bases, there was a span of 15 bases. The germline V gene encodes CDR1 MNHNS and CDR2 SASEGT.

This clonotype was observed a few times. The genes are TRBV7-9 and TRBJ2-7; no clear D. CDR1 SEHNR and CDR2 FQNEAQ come from the germline V gene (reference sequence). CDR3 size: 14 residues. Trimming removed 4 bases at V and 5 bases at J, with 15 bases between. The CDR3 reads CASSYTEGGDEQYF. In nucleotides, the CDR3 is TGTGCCAGCAGCTACACTGAAGGCGGCGACGAGCAGTACTTC. Variable domain in full (rest from reference TRBV7-9 and TRBJ2-7): DTGVSQNPRHKITKRGQNVTFRCDPISEHNRLYWYRQTLGQGPEFLTYFQNEAQLEKSRLLSDRFSAERPKGSFSTLEIQRTEQGDSAMYLCASSYTEGGDEQYFGPGTRLTVT.

A few counts support this clonotype. This rearrangement joins TRBV3-1 to TRBJ2-7; TRBD1 aligns across 7 bases. Germline V gene lookup returns CDR1 LGHDT and CDR2 YNNKEL (reference sequence). CDR3 length: 17 residues. The ends lost 4 bases at V and 1 base at J; junction bases unmatched: 13. DNA of the CDR3: TGTGCCAGCAGCCGTCCACATGGGGGACAGTCATCCTACGAGCAGTACGTC. Translating gives CASSRPHGGQSSYEQYV.

V usage is TRBV3-1 and J usage is TRBJ2-3; D is ambiguous. The germline V and J ends were trimmed by 0 bases and 1 base, with 5 bases remaining between them. The germline V gene has CDR1 LGHDT and CDR2 YNNKEL (reference sequence). The CDR3 loop spans 14 amino acids. The CDR3 DNA reads TGTGCCAGCAGCCAAGAGACCCGCACAGATACGCAGTATTTT. It yields the protein CASSQETRTDTQYF.